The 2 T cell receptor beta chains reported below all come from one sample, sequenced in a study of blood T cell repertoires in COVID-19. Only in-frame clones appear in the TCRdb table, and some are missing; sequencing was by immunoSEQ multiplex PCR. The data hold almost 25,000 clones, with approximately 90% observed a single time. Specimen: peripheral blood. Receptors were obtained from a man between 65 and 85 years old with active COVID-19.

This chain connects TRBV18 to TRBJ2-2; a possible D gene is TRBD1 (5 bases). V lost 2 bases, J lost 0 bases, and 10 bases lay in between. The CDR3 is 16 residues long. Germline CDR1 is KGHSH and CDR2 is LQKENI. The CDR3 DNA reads TGTGCCAGCTCACCATCTGGGGCAGCGAACACCGGGGAGCTGTTTTTT. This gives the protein CASSPSGAANTGELFF.

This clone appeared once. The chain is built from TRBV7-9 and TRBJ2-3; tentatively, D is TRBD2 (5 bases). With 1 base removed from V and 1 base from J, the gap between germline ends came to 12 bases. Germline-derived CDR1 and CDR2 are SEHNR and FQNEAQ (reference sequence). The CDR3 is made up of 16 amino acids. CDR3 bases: TGTGCCAGCAGCTTAGTGGCGGGTGTGGGCACAGATACGCAGTATTTT. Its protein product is CASSLVAGVGTDTQYF.